These 31 T cell receptor beta chains came from one sample sequenced in a study of T cell changes during pregnancy in multiple sclerosis. Generated by immunoSEQ multiplex PCR, the TCRdb table keeps only in-frame clones and is missing some. Among some 60,000 clones listed, 93% were seen once. The specimen comprised peripheral blood, sampled after pregnancy. The receptors were sampled from a female donor with multiple sclerosis, enrolled in a pregnancy study.

CDR3 sequence (DNA): TGTGCCAGCAGCCCAATTGGGCCTGGTAACTATGGCTACACCTTC. Its translation is CASSPIGPGNYGYTF. The chain couples TRBV7-2 to TRBJ1-2; D not certain. V dropped 5 bases and J dropped 1 base, with 14 bases sitting between them. Germline loops: CDR1 SGHTA, CDR2 FQGNSA. The CDR3 runs 15 residues.

The chain uses TRBV5-4 and TRBJ1-3; 8 bases agree with TRBD1. Germline CDR1 SGHNT, CDR2 YYREEE (reference sequence). V lost 3 bases, J lost 4 bases, and 9 bases stayed unmatched. This CDR3 has 16 residues. The CDR3 loop is CASSWGDRTQGNTIYF. The CDR3 DNA reads as TGTGCCAGCAGCTGGGGGGACAGGACCCAGGGAAACACCATATATTTT.

The J gene is TRBJ1-1, the V gene TRBV6-1; D gene unclear. This CDR3 is built from 11 residues. Germline-derived CDR1 and CDR2 are MNHNS and SASEGT. The germline V and J ends were trimmed by 11 bases and 8 bases, with 15 bases remaining between them. In DNA form, the CDR3 reads TGTGCCGCCGGCGAGGAAGTAGAAGCTTTCTTT. This translates into CAAGEEVEAFF.

Points on this clone: At one boundary the junction diverges from the germline segment, which might be a read error. This sequence joins TRBV19 and TRBJ2-7; D is perhaps TRBD2 (6 bases). CDR1 is LNHDA, CDR2 SQIVND, per germline (reference sequence). The CDR3 has 12 amino acids. CDR3 in DNA: TGTGCCAGTAGCCCCCCAGCGGGCCCACCCCGCTTC. Translated: CASSPPAGPPRF.

The chain is built from TRBV5-1 and TRBJ2-5; 11 positions agree with TRBD2. CDR3 size: 16 residues. Germline CDR1 SGHRS, CDR2 YFSETQ. The junction had 12 bases not matched to a gene; V was cut back by 7 bases and J by 4 bases. The CDR3 region has the DNA TGCGCCAGCTCGACACTCACTAGCGGGAGAAGAGAGACCCAGTACTTC. Its translation: CASSTLTSGRRETQYF.

The chain employs TRBV2 and TRBJ1-1; 10 positions match TRBD1. The germline CDR1 and CDR2 sequences are SNHLY and FYNNEI. V trimming: 8 bases; J trimming: 6 bases; junction bases outside the gene matches: 6. The CDR3 is 13 residues long. The CDR3 reads CASLDRGRAEAFF. CDR3 coding DNA: TGTGCCAGCCTTGACAGGGGGCGAGCTGAAGCTTTCTTT.

The CDR3 loop reads CASSPGQVTDTQYF. The CDR3 coding sequence is TGTGCCAGCAGCCCGGGACAGGTCACAGATACGCAGTATTTT. J is TRBJ2-3 and V is TRBV6-5, with 8 bases fitting TRBD1. J gave up 2 bases and V 6 bases, and 4 bases lay outside the gene matches. The CDR3 contains 14 residues. CDR1 and CDR2 from the germline V gene are MNHEY and SVGAGI.

This clone showed up just a few times. The CDR3 reads CASSPGVGLENIQYF. The CDR3 coding sequence is TGTGCCAGCAGCCCGGGGGTGGGGTTGGAAAACATTCAGTACTTC. This sequence joins TRBV5-6 and TRBJ2-4; maybe TRBD2 (6 bases). Trimming cost V 4 bases and J 5 bases, with 16 bases left between them. The CDR3 sequence is 15 residues long. Germline loops: CDR1 SGHDT, CDR2 YYEEEE.

The genes are TRBV9 and TRBJ2-3, with D hard to call. The CDR3 contains 14 residues. Per the germline V gene, CDR1 is SGDLS and CDR2 is YYNGEE. The ends were cut back, 3 bases at V and 1 base at J, with 9 bases in the middle. This chain's CDR3 is CASSGDVGTDTQYF. CDR3 in DNA: TGTGCCAGCAGCGGAGATGTGGGCACAGATACGCAGTATTTT.

This clone was seen a handful of times. The gene calls are TRBV6-4 and TRBJ2-2; no reliable D call. The CDR3 has 15 residues. V gave up 0 bases and J gave up 6 bases, with 11 bases separating them. Germline V gene data show CDR1 as MRHNA and CDR2 as SNTAGT. The CDR3 DNA is TGTGCCAGCAGTGACTCCTCTTCTAGTCCCGGGGAGCTGTTTTTT. This gives the protein CASSDSSSSPGELFF.

The chain uses TRBV30 and TRBJ1-2, with a possible D match to TRBD1 (6 bases). Germline assignment: CDR1 GTSNPN and CDR2 SVGIG (reference sequence). CDR3 size: 14 residues. The V gene lost 2 bases and the J gene lost 5 bases, with 15 bases spanning the gap. The CDR3: CAWSRGGRVYGYTF. The CDR3 DNA reads TGTGCCTGGAGTCGAGGGGGAAGGGTATATGGCTACACCTTC.

The chain links TRBV2 to TRBJ2-3; no reliable D call. The CDR3 contains 12 residues. Trimming shortened V by 4 bases and J by 4 bases, and 6 bases separated the two germline ends. The germline gives CDR1 SNHLY, CDR2 FYNNEI. This CDR3 is CASSALSDTQYF. In DNA form, the CDR3 reads TGTGCCAGCAGTGCTCTATCAGATACGCAGTATTTT.

The gene calls are TRBV7-9 and TRBJ2-2; 10 bases fit TRBD2. CDR3 length: 18 amino acids. Per the germline V gene, CDR1 is SEHNR and CDR2 is FQNEAQ (reference sequence). V trimming: 0 bases; J trimming: 5 bases; junction bases outside the gene matches: 9. CDR3 protein: CASSLAASGSIWTGELFF. CDR3 DNA sequence: TGTGCCAGCAGCTTAGCGGCTAGCGGGAGTATTTGGACCGGGGAGCTGTTTTTT.

V usage is TRBV6-1 and J usage is TRBJ1-1, with a tentative D call TRBD1 (5 bases). CDR3 length: 14 amino acids. V gave up 7 bases and J gave up 4 bases, with 16 bases separating them. Germline assignment: CDR1 MNHNS and CDR2 SASEGT. The CDR3 DNA follows: TGTGCCAGCAACCCCGGGGGTGGTAGCACTGAAGCTTTCTTT. Amino acids: CASNPGGGSTEAFF.

V and J are TRBV7-2 and TRBJ2-7; no clear D gene. CDR1 and CDR2 from the germline V gene are SGHTA and FQGNSA. V was clipped by 5 bases and J by 5 bases, with 19 bases between them. The CDR3 length is 15 residues. This CDR3 is CASSTRNSPRDEQYF. As DNA, the CDR3 is TGTGCCAGCAGCACCCGGAACAGCCCAAGAGACGAGCAGTACTTC. Full variable domain (remainder filled in from reference TRBV7-2 and TRBJ2-7): GAGVSQSPSNKVTEKGKDVELRCDPISGHTALYWYRQSLGQGLEFLIYFQGNSAPDKSGLPSDRFSAERTGGSVSTLTIQRTQQEDSAVYLCASSTRNSPRDEQYFGPGTRLTVT.

This sequence joins TRBV19 and TRBJ1-2; 7 bases match TRBD1. Germline CDR1 LNHDA, CDR2 SQIVND (reference sequence). CDR3 size: 14 residues. The J segment lost 4 bases and the V segment lost 1 base, leaving 3 bases of the junction unmatched. CDR3 region: CASSIVSGGYGYTF. The CDR3 DNA is TGTGCCAGTAGTATAGTTTCAGGGGGCTATGGCTACACCTTC.

V and J are TRBV27 and TRBJ2-1, with 9 bases fitting TRBD2. CDR1 is MNHEY, CDR2 SMNVEV, per germline (reference sequence). The CDR3 totals 16 residues. Trimming removed 4 bases from V and 6 bases from J; junction bases left unmatched: 10. The CDR3 bases are TGTGCCAGCAGTTCCCTAGCGGGATTGAACGTCAATGAGCAGTTCTTC. It encodes CASSSLAGLNVNEQFF.

J is TRBJ2-3 and V is TRBV7-3, with D possibly being TRBD2 (6 bases). The CDR3 sequence is 16 residues long. Germline lookup yields CDR1 SGHTA and CDR2 FQGTGA. Trimming cost V 4 bases and J 1 base, with 15 bases left between them. In DNA form, the CDR3 reads TGTGCCAGCAGCTCCTCAGTGGGAGGAGGCACAGATACGCAGTATTTT. Its translation is CASSSSVGGGTDTQYF.

The gene calls are TRBV9 and TRBJ1-5; a weak D match, TRBD1 (5 bases). CDR3 size: 13 residues. V lost 4 bases, J lost 7 bases, and 12 bases lay in between. CDR1 is SGDLS, CDR2 YYNGEE, per germline. DNA for the CDR3: TGTGCCAGCAGCTATCAGGGAGGACAGCCCCAGCATTTT. Translating gives CASSYQGGQPQHF.

This chain uses TRBV6-5 with TRBJ2-1; D is ambiguous. V lost 4 bases and J lost 8, with 21 bases in between. Germline V gene lookup returns CDR1 MNHEY and CDR2 SVGAGI. The CDR3 is made up of 16 amino acids. CDR3 coding DNA: TGTGCCAGCAGTTCCACCGACGGCCCAGGCGTCCATGAGCAGTTCTTC. Translating it yields CASSSTDGPGVHEQFF.

This chain joins TRBV19 and TRBJ1-4, with a possible D match to TRBD1 (6 bases). The CDR3 is 15 amino acids. V lost 6 bases, J lost 0 bases, and 11 bases lay in between. Germline V gene data show CDR1 as LNHDA and CDR2 as SQIVND (reference sequence). Written as DNA, the CDR3 is TGTGCCAGTAGCAGCAGGGGAGCAACTAATGAAAAACTGTTTTTT. This gives the protein CASSSRGATNEKLFF.

This clone was seen just once. This chain connects TRBV2 to TRBJ1-2; D remains ambiguous. The CDR3 runs 13 residues. CDR1 SNHLY and CDR2 FYNNEI come from the germline V gene. V was clipped by 4 bases and J by 8 bases, with 14 bases between them. The CDR3 sequence is CASSGGQREGYTF. The CDR3 DNA reads as TGTGCCAGCAGTGGAGGGCAGCGCGAGGGCTACACCTTC.

This sequence joins TRBV5-4 and TRBJ2-1, with 8 bases aligning to TRBD2. The CDR3 spans 12 residues. Germline CDR1 reads SGHNT; CDR2 reads YYREEE (reference sequence). V shed 4 bases, J shed 6 bases, and the junction held 0 bases outside the gene matches. CDR3 coding DNA: TGTGCCAGCAGCGGGACTAGCAATGAGCAGTTCTTC. Amino acid sequence: CASSGTSNEQFF. Full variable domain (remainder filled in from reference TRBV5-4 and TRBJ2-1): ETGVTQSPTHLIKTRGQQVTLRCSSQSGHNTVSWYQQALGQGPQFIFQYYREEENGRGNFPPRFSGLQFPNYSSELNVNALELDDSALYLCASSGTSNEQFFGPGTRLTVL.

The CDR3 DNA is TGTGCCAGCAGTCCCGACAGGGGGGGCAACTATGGCTACACCTTC. It encodes CASSPDRGGNYGYTF. This sequence joins TRBV27 and TRBJ1-2, with 9 positions matching TRBD1. CDR3 size: 15 residues. The germline CDR1 and CDR2 sequences are MNHEY and SMNVEV (reference sequence). V dropped 5 bases and J dropped 2; count of bases not matched to a gene: 6.

This sequence joins TRBV7-9 and TRBJ1-4; no clear D gene. The CDR3 totals 15 residues. Per the germline V gene, CDR1 is SEHNR and CDR2 is FQNEAQ (reference sequence). V was cut by 1 base and J by 5 bases, with 11 bases left in between. The chain's CDR3 is CASSLGATMNEKLFF. CDR3 bases: TGTGCCAGCAGCTTAGGGGCGACGATGAATGAAAAACTGTTTTTT.

This clone was counted a few times. V is TRBV2 and J is TRBJ1-2; D may be TRBD1 (5 bases). Germline V gene sequence: CDR1 SNHLY, CDR2 FYNNEI. With 8 bases removed from V and 4 bases from J, the gap between germline ends came to 35 bases. The CDR3 loop spans 20 amino acids. CDR3 amino acids: CASAVVRRGTVRQRPYGYTF. CDR3 nucleotide sequence: TGTGCCAGCGCTGTAGTAAGGAGGGGAACCGTGAGACAGAGGCCCTATGGCTACACCTTC.

The V gene is TRBV6-1, the J gene TRBJ2-1; unclear D gene. V was clipped by 2 bases and J by 1 base, with 12 bases between them. The germline CDR1 and CDR2 sequences are MNHNS and SASEGT. This CDR3 comprises 16 residues. CDR3 nucleotide sequence: TGTGCCAGCAGTGAATTTGCTACTCCTTCCTACAATGAGCAGTTCTTC. Translating it yields CASSEFATPSYNEQFF.

In its sample, this clone was seen once. The chain carries TRBV7-2 and TRBJ1-2, with a possible D match to TRBD1 (5 bases). Germline CDR1 and CDR2: SGHTA and FQGNSA. The V gene lost 2 bases and the J gene lost 4 bases, with 17 bases spanning the gap. The CDR3 runs to 16 residues. The CDR3 DNA sequence: TGTGCCAGCAGCTTATGGGTGGGCAGGGAGGGCTATGGCTACACCTTC. This translates into CASSLWVGREGYGYTF. Full variable domain (rest looked up from reference TRBV7-2 and TRBJ1-2): GAGVSQSPSNKVTEKGKDVELRCDPISGHTALYWYRQSLGQGLEFLIYFQGNSAPDKSGLPSDRFSAERTGGSVSTLTIQRTQQEDSAVYLCASSLWVGREGYGYTFGSGTRLTVV.

The chain carries TRBV10-3 and TRBJ2-1; 8 nucleotides align to TRBD2. J was trimmed by 4 bases and V by 6 bases; bases with no gene match: 8. The germline V gene has CDR1 ENHRY and CDR2 SYGVKD. The CDR3 is made up of 15 amino acids. The CDR3 reads CAISLRLASYNEQFF. CDR3 nucleotide sequence: TGTGCCATCAGCCTAAGACTAGCGTCATACAATGAGCAGTTCTTC.

The V call is TRBV27, the J call TRBJ2-7, with 8 bases identical to TRBD2. Unmatched junction bases numbered 7, after V lost 6 bases and J lost 3 bases. Germline CDR1 MNHEY, CDR2 SMNVEV (reference sequence). The CDR3 runs to 14 residues. CDR3 protein: CASSYGTSFYEQYF. The DNA of the CDR3 is TGTGCCAGCAGCTACGGGACTAGTTTCTACGAGCAGTACTTC.

The chain couples TRBV29-1 to TRBJ1-2, with 8 nucleotides matching TRBD1. This CDR3 comprises 14 residues. Trimming removed 4 bases from V and 2 bases from J; junction bases left unmatched: 6. CDR1 is SQVTM and CDR2 is ANQGSEA in the germline V gene. The CDR3 coding sequence is TGCAGCGTTGGGTCAGGGGGCTCAAACTATGGCTACACCTTC. As protein: CSVGSGGSNYGYTF. Looking up the rest from reference TRBV29-1 and TRBJ1-2 gives the full variable domain: SAVISQKPSRDICQRGTSLTIQCQVDSQVTMMFWYRQQPGQSLTLIATANQGSEATYESGFVIDKFPISRPNLTFSTLTVSNMSPEDSSIYLCSVGSGGSNYGYTFGSGTRLTVV.